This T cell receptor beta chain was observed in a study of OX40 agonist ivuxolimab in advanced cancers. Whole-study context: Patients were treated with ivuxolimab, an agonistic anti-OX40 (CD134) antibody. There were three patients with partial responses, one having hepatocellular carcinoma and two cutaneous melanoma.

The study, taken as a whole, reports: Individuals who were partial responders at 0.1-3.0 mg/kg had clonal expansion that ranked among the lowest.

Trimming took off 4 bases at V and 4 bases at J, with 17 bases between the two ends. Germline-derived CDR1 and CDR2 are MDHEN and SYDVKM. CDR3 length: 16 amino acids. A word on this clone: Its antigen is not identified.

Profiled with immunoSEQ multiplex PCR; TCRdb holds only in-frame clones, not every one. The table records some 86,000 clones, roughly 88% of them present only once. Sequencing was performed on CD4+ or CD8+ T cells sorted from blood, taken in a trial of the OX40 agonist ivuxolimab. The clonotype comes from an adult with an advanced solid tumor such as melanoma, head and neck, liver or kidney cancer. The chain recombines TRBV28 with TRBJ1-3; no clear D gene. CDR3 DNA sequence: TGTGCCAGCAGTTCCCGACAACCTAAGTTCGGAAACACCATATATTTT. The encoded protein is CASSSRQPKFGNTIYF.